One sample yielded the 19 T cell receptor beta chains listed below, sequenced in a study of T cells after yellow fever vaccination. TCRdb processed the 5' RACE reads anew with MiXCR; each CDR3 protein has one entry. The sample yields 400,000 or so distinct CDR3 sequences, around a sixth seen once. The specimen comprised PBMCs, sampled before the yellow fever booster vaccination. Receptors were obtained from a man aged 18 to 30 who received the YFV17D yellow fever vaccine.

The chain combines TRBV20-1 with TRBJ2-7; TRBD1 agrees at 10 bases. Germline V gives CDR1 DFQATT, CDR2 SNEGSKA (reference sequence). The V segment lost 5 bases and the J segment 1 base; nucleotides outside the gene matches: 2. CDR3 length equals 13 residues. The CDR3 loop is CSAQGQGSYEQYF. The CDR3 region has the DNA TGCAGTGCTCAGGGACAGGGGTCCTACGAGCAGTACTTC.

The V and J genes are TRBV4-1 and TRBJ1-1; D not resolved. The CDR3 contains 16 residues. The germline V and J ends were trimmed by 1 base and 0 bases, with 12 bases remaining between them. Germline CDR1 is MGHRA and CDR2 is YSYEKL. CDR3 region: CASSQAYHSMNTEAFF. Written as DNA, the CDR3 is TGCGCCAGCAGCCAAGCCTACCACAGCATGAACACTGAAGCTTTCTTT.

This clonotype was seen a few times. This chain connects TRBV6-5 to TRBJ2-3, with 13 bases aligning to TRBD2. The CDR3 is 18 amino acids. Trimming removed 8 bases from V and 4 bases from J; junction bases left unmatched: 15. CDR1 and CDR2 (germline): MNHEY, SVGAGI. The CDR3 protein is CASGRPGGLAGAPDTQYF. The CDR3 region has the DNA TGTGCCAGCGGACGCCCGGGAGGACTAGCGGGGGCCCCAGATACGCAGTATTTT.

The chain joins TRBV15 to TRBJ2-3; 7 positions match TRBD1. Germline V lookup: CDR1 LNHNV, CDR2 YYDKDF (reference sequence). After removal of 6 bases from V and 2 bases from J, the junction contained 8 bases not matched to a gene. This CDR3 contains 15 residues. Here the CDR3 reads CATRSQGQDTDTQYF. The DNA of the CDR3 is TGTGCCACCAGATCACAGGGGCAGGACACAGATACGCAGTATTTT.

The chain couples TRBV2 to TRBJ2-3, with TRBD1 as a possible D gene (6 bases). Germline assignment: CDR1 SNHLY and CDR2 FYNNEI. The CDR3 runs to 14 residues. The V and J ends lost 8 bases and 2 bases respectively, with 14 bases between them. CDR3 DNA: TGTGCCAGCTCCACAGGGTGGTCCACAGATACGCAGTATTTT. Its translation is CASSTGWSTDTQYF.

This chain links TRBV6-1 with TRBJ2-3; 7 nucleotides agree with TRBD2. V lost 10 bases and J lost 5; bases outside the gene matches: 15. Germline V gene lookup returns CDR1 MNHNS and CDR2 SASEGT. This CDR3 region has 15 residues. This CDR3 reads CATYSGWGGKDTQYF. For the CDR3, the DNA is TGTGCCACCTACTCCGGTTGGGGGGGGAAAGATACGCAGTATTTT.

This chain connects TRBV7-9 to TRBJ1-1; D gene ambiguous. Germline V lookup: CDR1 SEHNR, CDR2 FQNEAQ (reference sequence). Between the trimmed V and J ends, which lost 8 bases and 5 bases, there was a span of 6 bases. The CDR3 consists of 10 residues. CDR3 residues: CASGWTEAFF. The CDR3 bases are TGTGCCAGCGGATGGACTGAAGCTTTCTTT.

The chain links TRBV25-1 to TRBJ1-1; D call uncertain. V was trimmed by 1 base and J by 6 bases, leaving 15 bases between them. The CDR3 runs 15 residues. Germline-derived CDR1 and CDR2 are MGHDK and SYGVNS. The CDR3 nucleotides read TGTGCCAGCAGTGAATCATTTGGCTTGGTCTCTGAAGCTTTCTTT. Amino acids: CASSESFGLVSEAFF.

This clonotype was found many times. CDR3 loop: CATSRTRQGDSYEQYF. The CDR3 bases are TGTGCCACCAGCCGAACCCGACAGGGCGACTCCTACGAGCAGTACTTC. The V gene is TRBV15, the J gene TRBJ2-7; the match to TRBD1 covers 7 bases. From germline, CDR1 is LNHNV and CDR2 YYDKDF (reference sequence). This CDR3 contains 16 residues. Germline trimming cut 5 bases from V and 0 bases from J; bases unmatched to any gene: 10.

The rearrangement uses TRBV5-5 and TRBJ1-1; tentatively, D is TRBD1 (5 bases). This CDR3 contains 14 residues. Germline CDR1 and CDR2: SGHKS and YYEKEE (reference sequence). Trimming cost V 6 bases and J 0 bases, with 12 bases left between them. The CDR3: CASTTTALNTEAFF. DNA for the CDR3: TGTGCCAGCACCACGACAGCCTTGAACACTGAAGCTTTCTTT.

In nucleotides, the CDR3 is TGTGCCAGTGCATGGGCAGACGGGGATACGCAGTATTTT. As protein: CASAWADGDTQYF. The V and J genes are TRBV19 and TRBJ2-3; D remains unclear. There are 13 residues in the CDR3. CDR1 and CDR2 (germline): LNHDA, SQIVND (reference sequence). Trimming pared 8 bases from V and 6 bases from J, leaving 15 bases between. The variable domain in full, completed from reference TRBV19 and TRBJ2-3, reads DGGITQSPKYLFRKEGQNVTLSCEQNLNHDAMYWYRQDPGQGLRLIYYSQIVNDFQKGDIAEGYSVSREKKESFPLTVTSAQKNPTAFYLCASAWADGDTQYFGPGTRLTVL.

This clonotype came up a few times. The chain joins TRBV11-2 to TRBJ2-2; D might be TRBD1 or TRBD2, each matching 6 bases. Germline-derived CDR1 and CDR2 are SGHAT and FQNNGV. The V gene lost 4 bases and the J gene lost 2 bases, with 17 bases spanning the gap. The CDR3 has 17 amino acids. CDR3 amino acids: CASSSIGGAGNTGELFF. CDR3 DNA sequence: TGTGCCAGCAGCTCGATCGGGGGCGCCGGTAACACCGGGGAGCTGTTTTTT.

This clonotype has only a few counts. CDR3 protein: CASSALTDTNEKLFF. The CDR3 nucleotides read TGTGCCAGCAGTGCATTGACAGACACTAATGAAAAACTGTTTTTT. This sequence joins TRBV12-3 or TRBV12-4 and TRBJ1-4; the D gene is possibly TRBD1 (5 bases). The CDR3 consists of 15 residues. The V end lost 5 bases, the J end lost 2 bases, and 12 bases lay between the germline ends.

This clonotype was seen ten or more times. This chain joins TRBV24-1 and TRBJ2-3; 8 positions match TRBD2. This CDR3 contains 14 residues. CDR1 and CDR2 from the germline V gene are KGHDR and SFDVKD. V shed 4 bases, J shed 4 bases, and the junction held 3 bases outside the gene matches. The CDR3 protein is CATSDGGGPDTQYF. CDR3 DNA: TGTGCCACCAGTGACGGGGGGGGGCCAGATACGCAGTATTTT.

This clonotype was picked up many times. The chain employs TRBV7-6 and TRBJ2-7, with no clear D. The V gene lost 6 bases and the J gene lost 4 bases, with 7 bases spanning the gap. The CDR3 spans 11 residues. In germline, CDR1 is SGHVS, CDR2 FNYEAQ. Here the CDR3 reads CASSSTYEQYF. CDR3 DNA sequence: TGTGCCAGCAGTTCAACATACGAGCAGTACTTC. Together with reference TRBV7-6 and TRBJ2-7, the CDR3 gives the full variable domain: GAGVSQSPRYKVTKRGQDVALRCDPISGHVSLYWYRQALGQGPEFLTYFNYEAQQDKSGLPNDRFSAERPEGSISTLTIQRTEQRDSAMYRCASSSTYEQYFGPGTRLTVT.

This clonotype was counted only a few times. The chain has TRBV5-1 and TRBJ1-4, with a weak D call TRBD1 (5 bases). CDR3 length: 14 residues. Trimming removed 0 bases from V and 7 bases from J, with 10 bases in between. The germline gives CDR1 SGHRS, CDR2 YFSETQ. The CDR3, as DNA: TGCGCCAGCAGCTTGGGCAGGGTGGGTGAAAAACTGTTTTTT. Translated: CASSLGRVGEKLFF.

This clonotype was seen a handful of times. The chain employs TRBV4-1 and TRBJ2-6; 11 bases are a match to TRBD1. Germline V gene lookup returns CDR1 MGHRA and CDR2 YSYEKL. The CDR3 contains 16 residues. V was clipped by 8 bases and J by 1 base; unmatched bases: 4. The CDR3 protein is CASRTGGTSGANVLTF. CDR3 nucleotide sequence: TGCGCCAGCCGGACAGGGGGCACTTCTGGGGCCAACGTCCTGACTTTC.

The chain is built from TRBV20-1 and TRBJ2-7; maybe TRBD1 (5 bases). Germline V gene sequence: CDR1 DFQATT, CDR2 SNEGSKA (reference sequence). Trimming removed 2 bases at V and 5 bases at J, with 25 bases between. The CDR3 covers 17 residues. The CDR3 is CSARRVRGHPGIHEQYV. The CDR3 nucleotides are TGCAGTGCTAGAAGGGTTCGAGGTCACCCAGGGATCCACGAGCAGTACGTC.

This clonotype was seen more than once but under ten times. V and J are TRBV12-3 or TRBV12-4 and TRBJ1-1, with 8 bases identical to TRBD1. CDR3 length: 14 amino acids. J lost 4 bases, V lost 6 bases, and 7 bases had no gene match. CDR3 sequence (DNA): TGTGCCAGCAGACCACAGGGGGTCCCCACTGAAGCTTTCTTT. It is translated as CASRPQGVPTEAFF.